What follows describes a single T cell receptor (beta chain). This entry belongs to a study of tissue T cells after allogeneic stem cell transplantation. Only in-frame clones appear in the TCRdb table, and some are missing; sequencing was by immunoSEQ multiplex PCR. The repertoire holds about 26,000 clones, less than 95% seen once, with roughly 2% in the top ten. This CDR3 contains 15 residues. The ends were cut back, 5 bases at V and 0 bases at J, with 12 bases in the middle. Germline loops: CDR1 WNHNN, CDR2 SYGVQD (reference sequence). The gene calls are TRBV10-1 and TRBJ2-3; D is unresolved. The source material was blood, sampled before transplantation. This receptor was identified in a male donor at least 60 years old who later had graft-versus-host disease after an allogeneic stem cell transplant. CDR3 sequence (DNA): TGCGCCAGCAGTCTCGCCCCCTCTAGCACAGATACGCAGTATTTT. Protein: CASSLAPSSTDTQYF.